The subject of this entry is one TCR beta chain. The sample belongs to a study of blood T cell repertoires in COVID-19. Study overall: Acute and convalescent COVID-19 samples came from the United States, Italy and Spain. Sample material is recorded as cDNA or gDNA derived from T cells, B-cell-depleted T cells, or PBMCs.

This CDR3 region has 13 residues. Trimming cost V 11 bases and J 3 bases, with 16 bases left between them. Germline V gene sequence: CDR1 ENHRY, CDR2 SYGVKD. Study processing details: Estimates of nucleated cell counts were drawn from the amplification of reference gene primers. Libraries were prepared by immunoSEQ multiplex PCR; TCRdb keeps only in-frame clonotypes and omits some of them. V, J and clone size derive from that table, while D and trimming were established from the DNA sequence. The sample records around 200,000 clones, 85% to 90% being singletons. The V and J genes are TRBV10-3 and TRBJ1-1; tentative D call: TRBD1 (5 bases). The sequenced sample was peripheral blood. This clonotype was sampled from a woman aged 18-29 years who had recovered from COVID-19. The CDR3 spells CAALGVWDTEAFF. The CDR3, as DNA: TGTGCCGCCCTAGGGGTATGGGACACTGAAGCTTTCTTT.